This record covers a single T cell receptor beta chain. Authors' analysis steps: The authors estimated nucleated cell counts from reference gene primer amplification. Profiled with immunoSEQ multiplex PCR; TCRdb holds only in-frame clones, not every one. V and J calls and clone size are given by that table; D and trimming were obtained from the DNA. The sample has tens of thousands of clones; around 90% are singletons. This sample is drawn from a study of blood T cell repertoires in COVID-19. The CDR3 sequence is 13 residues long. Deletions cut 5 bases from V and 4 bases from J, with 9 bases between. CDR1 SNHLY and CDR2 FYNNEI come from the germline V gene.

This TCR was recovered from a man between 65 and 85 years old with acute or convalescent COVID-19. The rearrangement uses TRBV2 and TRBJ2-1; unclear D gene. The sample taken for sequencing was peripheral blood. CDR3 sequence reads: CASSSVGYNEQFF. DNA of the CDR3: TGTGCCAGCAGTTCCGTCGGGTACAATGAGCAGTTCTTC.